This T cell receptor beta chain was sequenced in a study of early T cells in non-severe SARS-CoV-2 infection. Across the whole study: The sequenced material was bulk RNA from unsorted whole blood, and its chains were unpaired. Study-wide findings and caveats: There was a bias toward anti-spike CD8 responses in VDJdb matching, which missed private and CD4 specificities.

Of note for this clonotype: Its antigen remains unknown.

Unique molecular identifiers (one per individual cDNA molecule) were attached. TCRdb itself ran the 5' RACE reads through MiXCR, one entry per CDR3 protein. The repertoire holds more than 65,000 distinct CDR3 sequences, approximately 15% seen once, with approximately 3.8% in the top ten. The germline gives CDR1 SGHTA, CDR2 FQGNSA. The CDR3 is 16 residues long. V shed 5 bases and J shed 3 bases, with 18 bases lying between them. The chain employs TRBV7-2 and TRBJ2-3, with D perhaps matching TRBD1 (6 bases). The clonotype originates from an adult who was a healthcare worker with PCR-confirmed SARS-CoV-2 infection or an uninfected control (not recorded which). The input for sequencing was whole blood, taken at baseline. The CDR3 DNA follows: TGTGCCAGCAGCCCGCAGGGGCTAAGTAGGACAGATACGCAGTATTTT. Its translation: CASSPQGLSRTDTQYF.